This T cell receptor (beta chain) was recovered during a study of somatic mutations in cytotoxic T cells in rheumatoid arthritis. Overall study findings and caveats: Any difference in CD8+ T-cell clonality between patients who had rheumatoid arthritis and healthy controls who were age-matched was not statistically significant.

The V segment lost 1 base and the J segment 5 bases; nucleotides outside the gene matches: 8. This CDR3 spans 17 amino acids. The germline V gene has CDR1 MDHEN and CDR2 SYDVKM. The table came from immunoSEQ multiplex PCR; TCRdb's copy has only in-frame clones and leaves some out. This sample yields over 15,000 clones, of which less than 90% are seen a single time; around 14% belongs to the top ten. The healthy controls consisted of blood donors aged roughly 60 years at the median (range about 21-75), around 60% of whom were female. Remarks on this clone: What it recognizes is unknown.

This receptor was identified in a man in his forties or fifties in good health. V usage is TRBV28 and J usage is TRBJ2-3; 11 bases fit TRBD1. Sequenced input: CD8+ T cells sorted from blood. CDR3 in DNA: TGTGCCAGCAGTTTATTTGCGGGACAGGGGGAAATAGATACGCAGTATTTT. Translated, it gives CASSLFAGQGEIDTQYF.